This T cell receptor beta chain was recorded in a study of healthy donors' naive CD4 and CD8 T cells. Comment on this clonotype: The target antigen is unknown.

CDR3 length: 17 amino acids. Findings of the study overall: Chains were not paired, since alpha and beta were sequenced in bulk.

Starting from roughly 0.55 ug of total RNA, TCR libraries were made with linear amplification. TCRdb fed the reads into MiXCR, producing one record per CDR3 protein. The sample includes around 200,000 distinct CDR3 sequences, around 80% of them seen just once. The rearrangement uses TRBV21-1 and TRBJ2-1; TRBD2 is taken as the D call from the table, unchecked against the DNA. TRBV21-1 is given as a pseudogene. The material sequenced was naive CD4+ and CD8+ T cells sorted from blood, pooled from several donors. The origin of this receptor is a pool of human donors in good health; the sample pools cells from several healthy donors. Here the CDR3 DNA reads TGTGCCAGCAGCCGAAGCGGGCAGGCAGGCTTGGGCAATGAGCAGTTCTTC. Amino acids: CASSRSGQAGLGNEQFF.